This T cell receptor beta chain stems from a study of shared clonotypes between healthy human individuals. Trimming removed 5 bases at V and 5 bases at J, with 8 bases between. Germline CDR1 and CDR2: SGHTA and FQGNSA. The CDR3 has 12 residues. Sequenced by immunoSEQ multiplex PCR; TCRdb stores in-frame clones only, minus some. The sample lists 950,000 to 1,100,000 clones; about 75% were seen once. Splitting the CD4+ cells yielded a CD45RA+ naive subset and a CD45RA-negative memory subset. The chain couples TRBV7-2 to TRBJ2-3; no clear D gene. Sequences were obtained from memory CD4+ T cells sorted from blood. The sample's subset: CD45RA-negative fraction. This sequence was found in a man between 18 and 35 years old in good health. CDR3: CASSPFRDTQYF. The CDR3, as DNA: TGTGCCAGCAGCCCTTTCAGAGATACGCAGTATTTT.